This is a list of T cell receptor beta chains from one sample in a study of molecular identifiers for immune sequencing clone quantification. TCRdb redid the calling of the PCR reads with MiXCR, one entry per CDR3 protein. This repertoire shows about 330,000 distinct CDR3 sequences, roughly 24% found once; its top ten account for around 0.74%. The sequencing input was naive CD8+ T cells from blood, with Jurkat cell RNA spiked in. These receptors were obtained from a human donor in good health. Some libraries in this study had Jurkat cell RNA spiked in. Both conserved end residues are trimmed from each CDR3. The order of the fields is CDR3 protein, V gene.

CDR3: ASSEAAGFTENQPQH
V: TRBV2

CDR3: ASSQVAGTNTEAF
V: TRBV4-2

CDR3: ASRDPFDTEAF
V: TRBV28

CDR3: ASSLRSPEQY
V: TRBV13

CDR3: ASSYSPSTGHTGAF
V: TRBV6-5

CDR3: ASSPSTDYGYT
V: TRBV14

CDR3: ASSLVGRGAEAF
V: TRBV7-9

CDR3: ASSQEKAGLDTQY
V: TRBV4-3

CDR3: ASSFGQGMADTQY
V: TRBV11-2

CDR3: ASSYSVLAGVRTDTQY
V: TRBV6-2/TRBV6-3

CDR3: SARDRGGVDEQF
V: TRBV20-1

CDR3: AWVGDGKTEAF
V: TRBV30

CDR3: ASSDDYQETQY
V: TRBV5-1

CDR3: ASSQDGALTDTQY
V: TRBV3-1

CDR3: ASSLGLAGYTDTQY
V: TRBV13

CDR3: AWTPDSYNEQF
V: TRBV30

CDR3: ASSHRSVYSNQPQH
V: TRBV6-5

CDR3: ASAPGAIINYEQY
V: TRBV27

CDR3: ATSDSRGSNTEAF
V: TRBV24-1

CDR3: ATSDAAWQPQR
V: TRBV24-1

CDR3: ASSSAPLRGLV
V: TRBV12-3/TRBV12-4

CDR3: ASSSDRGYEQY
V: TRBV6-5

CDR3: SDRLAATYEQY
V: TRBV20-1

CDR3: ASSLHRGTEAF
V: TRBV4-3

CDR3: AGSPALERSTEAF
V: TRBV7-2

CDR3: ASSLLGRGWEQY
V: TRBV7-8

CDR3: SPGGPAEGGEQF
V: TRBV29-1

CDR3: ASSPRTGPGETQY
V: TRBV28

CDR3: ATSDTLQGNDEQF
V: TRBV24-1

CDR3: AWSVLGNTGELF
V: TRBV30

CDR3: ASSLSTFDVSTDTQY
V: TRBV27

CDR3: ASRKTDTQY
V: TRBV6-2/TRBV6-3

CDR3: ASSPTGQLYEQY
V: TRBV6-2/TRBV6-3

CDR3: ASGAPPNTEAF
V: TRBV9

CDR3: ASSPEGRFNEQF
V: TRBV7-2

CDR3: ASSFAGTGTYEQY
V: TRBV7-2

CDR3: ASTPDRGYDQY
V: TRBV12-3/TRBV12-4

CDR3: ASSQAGSGQGVNEQF
V: TRBV4-1

CDR3: ASSRQYEQY
V: TRBV27

CDR3: ASSFGAGGLYEQY
V: TRBV27

CDR3: ASSLGQVNTEAF
V: TRBV27

CDR3: ASSFTPGGGEAF
V: TRBV4-3

CDR3: AILQGARYEQY
V: TRBV2

CDR3: SVEQGLRQETQY
V: TRBV29-1

CDR3: ASSPPPGTGNSPLH
V: TRBV9

CDR3: ASSKIRAGGYEQY
V: TRBV21-1

CDR3: ASSKLAESSYERY
V: TRBV19

CDR3: SAQSKTESYEQY
V: TRBV20-1

CDR3: ASSQESRGYTGELF
V: TRBV3-1

CDR3: ASSPPIRDQETQY
V: TRBV18

CDR3: ASSFSYDRGYEQY
V: TRBV12-3/TRBV12-4

CDR3: SARSLLTGGSGNTIY
V: TRBV20-1

CDR3: ASSDPSRTSDQGTQY
V: TRBV9

CDR3: SARATGRYGYT
V: TRBV20-1

CDR3: ASSELAGVTGELF
V: TRBV2

CDR3: ASSSRQGWNTEAF
V: TRBV28

CDR3: SARDRSGEPYEQY
V: TRBV20-1